This is a list of T cell receptor beta chains from one sample in a study of T cell changes during pregnancy in multiple sclerosis. TCRdb keeps only in-frame clones here, not all; method: immunoSEQ multiplex PCR. The sample holds around 130,000 clones; about 96% are singletons and the top ten take 0.44%. Specimen: peripheral blood, collected after pregnancy. The receptors were gathered from a female donor with multiple sclerosis, enrolled in a pregnancy study. Both conserved end residues are part of each CDR3. The order of the fields is CDR3 length, D gene, clone size, V gene, J gene, CDR3 DNA, CDR3 protein. D genes are given only for firm matches. The size of a clone is reported for some rows only, either as once, few or many, or as a class for expanded clones.

14	.	.	TRBV19	TRBJ1-2	TGTGCCACCTCCCGGGAGGAAAGGATTTATGGCTACACCTTC	CATSREERIYGYTF
16	.	.	TRBV28	TRBJ1-3	TGTGCCAGCAGCCGAGCTGGGACAAGCTCTGGAAACACCATATATTTT	CASSRAGTSSGNTIYF
14	TRBD2	.	TRBV29-1	TRBJ2-3	TGCAGCGTTGTTGGGCTAGCGGGGGGGGATACGCAGTATTTT	CSVVGLAGGDTQYF
17	.	.	TRBV25-1	TRBJ2-5	TGTGCCAGCAGTGAATCCGGGGCAGGGGCGCTACAAGAGACCCAGTACTTC	CASSESGAGALQETQYF
13	.	.	TRBV7-9	TRBJ1-4	TGTGCCAGCAGCATTAGGGGAACTGAAAAACTGTTTTTT	CASSIRGTEKLFF
15	TRBD2	.	TRBV28	TRBJ2-3	TGTGCCAGCAGTTTTACCAGCGGGAGGACAGATACGCAGTATTTT	CASSFTSGRTDTQYF
16	TRBD1	once	TRBV29-1	TRBJ2-2	TGCAGCGTTGAAGATCGGGGACAGGGTAACACCGGGGAGCTGTTTTTT	CSVEDRGQGNTGELFF
15	.	.	TRBV7-6	TRBJ1-2	TGTGCCAGCAGCCCCCGGGACACACCCGGCGGTGGCTACACCTTC	CASSPRDTPGGGYTF
11	.	once	TRBV6-5	TRBJ1-4	TGTGCCAGCAAGATCGGTGAAAAACTGTTTTTT	CASKIGEKLFF
15	.	.	TRBV5-4	TRBJ2-1	TGTGCCAGCAGCTTCTCTCAAGCGGCCCGGGTTAAGCAGTTCTTC	CASSFSQAARVKQFF
14	TRBD1	.	TRBV27	TRBJ2-7	TGTGCCAGCAGTATCGGACAGGGGGCCTACGAGCAGTACTTC	CASSIGQGAYEQYF
13	TRBD2	.	TRBV6-5	TRBJ2-1	TGTGCCAGCAGACCCGGCGGTAGCGGGAGGCAGTTCTTC	CASRPGGSGRQFF
14	.	.	TRBV11-1	TRBJ2-7	TGTGCCAGCAGCGTCCCGGGGGAAACCTACGAGCAGTACTTC	CASSVPGETYEQYF
11	.	once	TRBV20-1	TRBJ2-3	TGCAGTAGGACTCAGGCAGATACGCAGTATTTT	CSRTQADTQYF
15	.	.	TRBV7-2	TRBJ1-2	TGTGCCAGCAGCACAGTCGGCTTGCCTAACTATGGCTACACCTTC	CASSTVGLPNYGYTF
14	TRBD1	once	TRBV30	TRBJ2-7	TGTGCCTGGAGCCCGGGACAGGGGTCCTACGAGCAGTACTTC	CAWSPGQGSYEQYF
15	.	.	TRBV2	TRBJ2-1	TGTGCCAGCAGTGAAGGCCTGGGACTGGCGCATGAGCAGTTCTTC	CASSEGLGLAHEQFF
13	.	.	TRBV6-5	TRBJ1-5	TGTGCCAGCAGCCGGACCGGGGGTCAGCCCCAGCATTTT	CASSRTGGQPQHF
13	.	.	TRBV28	TRBJ2-7	TGTGCCAGCAGTTTAAGTAGAATCTACGAGCAGTACTTC	CASSLSRIYEQYF
12	.	few	TRBV19	TRBJ1-1	TGTGCCAGTAGGACAGCCGGCACTGAAGCTTTCTTT	CASRTAGTEAFF
14	.	.	TRBV6-1	TRBJ2-1	TGTGCCAGCCAACGAGGGGGAGAGGCTTTTGAGCAGTTCTTC	CASQRGGEAFEQFF
16	.	.	TRBV29-1	TRBJ2-6	TGCAGCGTAGCCTGGGGGGGGCGTTCTGGGGCCAACGTCCTGACTTTC	CSVAWGGRSGANVLTF
14	.	.	TRBV7-9	TRBJ1-2	TGTGCCAGCAGCTTAGAGACAGCGCTCTATGGCTACACCTTC	CASSLETALYGYTF
20	.	.	TRBV21-1	TRBJ1-5	TGTGCCAGCAGCAAAGTAAGAGGGGCCGACGGGACAGGTGATTATCAGCCCCAGCATTTT	CASSKVRGADGTGDYQPQHF
15	TRBD1	.	TRBV18	TRBJ2-3	TGTGCCAGCTCCCCGGACAGGCCGGGCACAGATACGCAGTATTTT	CASSPDRPGTDTQYF
15	.	.	TRBV7-8	TRBJ1-5	TGTGCCAGCAGATCCGACACAGTCGGCAATCAGCCCCAGCATTTT	CASRSDTVGNQPQHF
12	.	.	TRBV13	TRBJ2-7	TGTGCCAGCAGCTTGAGGCTCTACGAGCAGTACTTC	CASSLRLYEQYF
16	TRBD2	.	TRBV9	TRBJ2-3	TGTGCCAGCAGTTACTCCGGGACTAGCGGCTTGGATACGCAGTATTTT	CASSYSGTSGLDTQYF
17	TRBD2	.	TRBV5-6	TRBJ2-7	TGTGCCAGCAGCCCACCGAGGGGAACTAGCGGGTACTACGAGCAGTACTTC	CASSPPRGTSGYYEQYF
14	TRBD1	.	TRBV5-8	TRBJ2-7	TGTGCCAGCAGCCCATGGACAGGGTTCTACGAGCAGTACTTC	CASSPWTGFYEQYF